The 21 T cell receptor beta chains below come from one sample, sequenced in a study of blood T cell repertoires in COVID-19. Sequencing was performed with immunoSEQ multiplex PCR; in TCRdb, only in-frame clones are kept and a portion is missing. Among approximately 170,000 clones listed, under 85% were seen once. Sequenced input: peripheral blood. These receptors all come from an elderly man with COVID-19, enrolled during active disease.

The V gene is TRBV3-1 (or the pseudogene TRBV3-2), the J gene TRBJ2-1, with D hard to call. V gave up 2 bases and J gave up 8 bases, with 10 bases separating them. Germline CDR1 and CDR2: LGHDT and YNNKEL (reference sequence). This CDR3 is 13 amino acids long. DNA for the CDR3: TGTGCCAGCAGCCAACAGACACAGTATGAGCAGTTCTTC. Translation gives CASSQQTQYEQFF.

The CDR3 DNA is TGTGCCAGCACCCCAACCCTCCTCGGGGACTATGGCTACACCTTC. Its protein is CASTPTLLGDYGYTF. The V gene is TRBV5-5, the J gene TRBJ1-2; D unresolved. V lost 6 bases, J lost 3 bases, and 18 bases lay in between. This CDR3 is 15 amino acids long. Per the germline V gene, CDR1 is SGHKS and CDR2 is YYEKEE (reference sequence).

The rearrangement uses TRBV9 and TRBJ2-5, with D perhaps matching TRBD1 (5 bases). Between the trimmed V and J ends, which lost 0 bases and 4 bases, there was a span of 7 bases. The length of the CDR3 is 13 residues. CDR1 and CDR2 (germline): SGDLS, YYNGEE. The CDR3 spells CASSVAGRETQYF. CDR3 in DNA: TGTGCCAGCAGCGTAGCAGGGCGAGAGACCCAGTACTTC.

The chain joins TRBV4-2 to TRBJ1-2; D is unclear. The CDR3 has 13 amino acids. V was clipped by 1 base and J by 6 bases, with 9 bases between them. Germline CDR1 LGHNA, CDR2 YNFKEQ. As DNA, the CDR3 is TGTGCCAGCAGCCAAGTTTCCGGGGATGGCTACACCTTC. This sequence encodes CASSQVSGDGYTF.

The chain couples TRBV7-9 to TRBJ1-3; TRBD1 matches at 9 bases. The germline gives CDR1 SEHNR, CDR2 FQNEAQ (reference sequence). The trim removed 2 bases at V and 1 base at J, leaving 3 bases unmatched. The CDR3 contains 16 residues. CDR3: CASSLSGTGSGNTIYF. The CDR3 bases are TGTGCCAGCAGCTTAAGTGGGACAGGGTCTGGAAACACCATATATTTT.

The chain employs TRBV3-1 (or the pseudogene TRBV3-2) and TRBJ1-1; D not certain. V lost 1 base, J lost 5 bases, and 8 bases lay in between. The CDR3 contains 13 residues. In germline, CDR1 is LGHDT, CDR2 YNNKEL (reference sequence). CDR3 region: CASSQAEGTEAFF. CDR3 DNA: TGTGCCAGCAGCCAAGCCGAGGGAACTGAAGCTTTCTTT.

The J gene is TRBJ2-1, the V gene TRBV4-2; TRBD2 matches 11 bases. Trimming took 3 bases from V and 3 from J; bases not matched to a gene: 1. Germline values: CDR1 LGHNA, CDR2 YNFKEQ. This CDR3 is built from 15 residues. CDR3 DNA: TGTGCCAGCAGCCAGACTAGCGGGGTCTACAATGAGCAGTTCTTC. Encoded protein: CASSQTSGVYNEQFF.

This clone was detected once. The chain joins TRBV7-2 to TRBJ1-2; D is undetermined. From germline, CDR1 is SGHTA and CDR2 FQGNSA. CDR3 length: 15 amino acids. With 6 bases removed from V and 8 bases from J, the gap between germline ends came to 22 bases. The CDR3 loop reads CASSTGLPSLRGYTF. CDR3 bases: TGTGCCAGCAGTACCGGACTCCCAAGTCTTCGGGGCTACACCTTC.

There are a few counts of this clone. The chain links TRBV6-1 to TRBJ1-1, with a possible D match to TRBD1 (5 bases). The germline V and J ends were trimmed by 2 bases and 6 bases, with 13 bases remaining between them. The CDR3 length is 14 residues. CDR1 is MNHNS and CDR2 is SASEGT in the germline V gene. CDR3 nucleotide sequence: TGTGCCAGCAGTGAAAGGGGAGGGGAGGCTGAAGCTTTCTTT. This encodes CASSERGGEAEAFF.

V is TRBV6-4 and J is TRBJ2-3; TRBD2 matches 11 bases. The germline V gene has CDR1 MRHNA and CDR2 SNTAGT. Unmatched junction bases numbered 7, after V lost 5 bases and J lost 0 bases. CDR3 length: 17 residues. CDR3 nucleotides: TGTGCCAGCAGTCCCGGGACTAGCGGAGCTAGCACAGATACGCAGTATTTT. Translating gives CASSPGTSGASTDTQYF.

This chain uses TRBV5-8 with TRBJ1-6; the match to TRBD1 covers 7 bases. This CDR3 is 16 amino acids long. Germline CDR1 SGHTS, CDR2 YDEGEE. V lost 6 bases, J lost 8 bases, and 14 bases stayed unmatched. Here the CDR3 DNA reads TGTGCCAGCACACTTTCCGGACAGGTTGGGGATTCACCCCTCCACTTT. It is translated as CASTLSGQVGDSPLHF.

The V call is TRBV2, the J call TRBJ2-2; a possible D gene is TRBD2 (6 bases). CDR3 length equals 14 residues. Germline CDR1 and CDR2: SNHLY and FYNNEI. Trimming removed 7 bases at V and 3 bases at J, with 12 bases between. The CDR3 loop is CASKPGEDTGELFF. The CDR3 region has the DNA TGTGCCAGCAAACCGGGGGAGGACACCGGGGAGCTGTTTTTT.

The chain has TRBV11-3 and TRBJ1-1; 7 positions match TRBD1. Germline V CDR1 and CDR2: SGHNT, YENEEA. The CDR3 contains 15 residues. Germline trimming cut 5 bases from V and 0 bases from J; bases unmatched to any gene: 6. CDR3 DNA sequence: TGTGCCAGCAGCACACGACAGGGACTGAACACTGAAGCTTTCTTT. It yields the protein CASSTRQGLNTEAFF.

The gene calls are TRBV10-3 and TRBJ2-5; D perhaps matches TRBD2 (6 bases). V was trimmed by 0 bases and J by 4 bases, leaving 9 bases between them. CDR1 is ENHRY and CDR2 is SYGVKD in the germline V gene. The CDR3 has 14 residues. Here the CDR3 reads CAISESGRRETQYF. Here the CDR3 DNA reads TGTGCCATCAGTGAGTCGGGGAGGCGAGAGACCCAGTACTTC.

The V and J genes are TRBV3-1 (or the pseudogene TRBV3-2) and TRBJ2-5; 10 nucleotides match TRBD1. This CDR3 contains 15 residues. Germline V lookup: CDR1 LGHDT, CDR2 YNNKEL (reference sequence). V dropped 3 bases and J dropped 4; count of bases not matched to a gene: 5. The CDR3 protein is CASSQVTGGIETQYF. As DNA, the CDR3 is TGTGCCAGCAGCCAGGTGACAGGGGGCATAGAGACCCAGTACTTC.

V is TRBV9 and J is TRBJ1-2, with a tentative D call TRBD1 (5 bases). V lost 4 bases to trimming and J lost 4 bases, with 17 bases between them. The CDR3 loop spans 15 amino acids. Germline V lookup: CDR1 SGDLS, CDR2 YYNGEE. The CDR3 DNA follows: TGTGCCAGCAGCTCCAGACCCTCCCAGGGCTATGGCTACACCTTC. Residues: CASSSRPSQGYGYTF.

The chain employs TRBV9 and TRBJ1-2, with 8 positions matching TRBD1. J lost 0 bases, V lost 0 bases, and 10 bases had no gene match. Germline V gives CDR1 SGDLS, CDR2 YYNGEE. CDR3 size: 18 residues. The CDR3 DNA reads TGTGCCAGCAGCGTAGGAGGGGTACGGGGACAGGCTAACTATGGCTACACCTTC. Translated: CASSVGGVRGQANYGYTF.

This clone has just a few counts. DNA of the CDR3: TGTGCCAGCAGTTACTCATCAGGGGGAAAACTGTTTTTT. It encodes CASSYSSGGKLFF. The rearrangement links TRBV6-5 to TRBJ1-4; 7 bases agree with TRBD1. V lost 0 bases to trimming and J lost 10 bases; unmatched junction nucleotides: 2. This CDR3 region has 13 residues. Germline assignment: CDR1 MNHEY and CDR2 SVGAGI.

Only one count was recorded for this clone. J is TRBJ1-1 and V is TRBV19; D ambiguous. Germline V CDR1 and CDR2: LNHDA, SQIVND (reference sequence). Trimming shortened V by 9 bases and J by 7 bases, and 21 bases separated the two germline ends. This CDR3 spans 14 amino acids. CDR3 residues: CASHVIGGTREAFF. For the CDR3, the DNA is TGTGCCAGCCATGTGATCGGAGGAACACGTGAAGCTTTCTTT.

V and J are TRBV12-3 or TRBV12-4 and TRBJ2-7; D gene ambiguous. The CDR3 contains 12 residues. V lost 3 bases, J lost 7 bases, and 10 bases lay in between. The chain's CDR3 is CASSLWQAEQYF. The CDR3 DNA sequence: TGTGCCAGCAGTTTGTGGCAGGCAGAGCAGTACTTC.

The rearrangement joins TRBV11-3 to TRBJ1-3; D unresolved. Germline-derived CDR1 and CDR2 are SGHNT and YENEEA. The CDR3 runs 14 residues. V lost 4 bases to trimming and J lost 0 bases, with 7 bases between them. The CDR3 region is CASSSGLSGNTIYF. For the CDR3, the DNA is TGTGCCAGCAGCTCAGGTCTCTCTGGAAACACCATATATTTT.